These 18 T cell receptor beta chains were sequenced from one sample in a study of spatial heterogeneity in lung cancer. Whole-study findings and limits: Tracking of tumor mutation counts was seen in expanded intratumoral alpha and beta TCR counts.

The time point: sample taken at primary tumor resection. Their specific antigens are unknown. MiXCR was run by TCRdb on the 5' RACE reads, yielding one entry per CDR3 protein. The table lists 18,000 or so distinct CDR3 sequences, about 9.6% of them singletons. The specimen comprised lung tumor tissue, sampled at surgery. These receptors were collected from a female donor with early-stage non-small cell lung cancer.

Note on this clonotype: This beta chain is off target for a library built for alpha chains, so its abundance means little. The gene calls are TRBV6-2 or TRBV6-3 and TRBJ2-2, with D perhaps matching TRBD1 or TRBD2 (5 bases each). The CDR3 loop spans 16 amino acids. Trimming shortened V by 2 bases and J by 4 bases, and 14 bases separated the two germline ends. Germline assignment: CDR1 MNHEY and CDR2 SVGEGT. The CDR3 DNA follows: TGTGCCAGCAGTTACCCGAGGGGCTCATCCACCGGGGAGCTGTTTTTT. It translates to CASSYPRGSSTGELFF.

Remarks on this clonotype: Found in a library prepared for alpha chains, this beta chain is an off-target read, and its abundance has little meaning. The chain has TRBV6-1 and TRBJ2-1; D perhaps matches TRBD2 (6 bases). This CDR3 comprises 17 residues. Trimming cost V 0 bases and J 3 bases, with 15 bases left between them. Germline CDR1 and CDR2: MNHNS and SASEGT. The CDR3 region is CASSEALGRTIYNEQFF. CDR3 sequence (DNA): TGTGCCAGCAGTGAAGCGCTTGGTCGGACTATCTACAATGAGCAGTTCTTC.

The sample holds many counts of this clonotype. Since it is a stray read in a library aimed at alpha chains, this beta chain has a size that is not meaningful. The genes are TRBV20-1 and TRBJ2-6; 7 nucleotides line up with TRBD1. The CDR3 contains 17 residues. Germline CDR1 DFQATT, CDR2 SNEGSKA (reference sequence). V lost 4 bases and J lost 2; bases outside the gene matches: 11. The DNA for the CDR3 is TGCAGTGCTACCGACACAGGGGACCCAACTGGGGCCAACGTCCTGACTTTC. This codes for CSATDTGDPTGANVLTF.

Many counts were recorded for this clonotype. This beta chain is an unintended read in a library built for alpha chains; its size means little. The rearrangement links TRBV5-1 to TRBJ2-3; D gene uncertain. The CDR3 contains 14 residues. Germline CDR1 SGHRS, CDR2 YFSETQ. Trimming shortened V by 6 bases and J by 4 bases, and 15 bases separated the two germline ends. The DNA of the CDR3 is TGCGCCAGCACGCAAGCTCCGGACGCAGATACGCAGTATTTT. It translates to CASTQAPDADTQYF.

There are a few counts of this clonotype. Since it is a stray read in a library aimed at alpha chains, this beta chain has a size that is not meaningful. This chain links TRBV7-2 with TRBJ2-7, with D possibly matching TRBD2 (5 bases). Between the trimmed V and J ends, which lost 1 base and 6 bases, there was a span of 7 bases. Germline loops: CDR1 SGHTA, CDR2 FQGNSA. This CDR3 spans 12 amino acids. CDR3 protein: CASSLVGLEQYF. DNA of the CDR3: TGTGCCAGCAGCTTAGTCGGACTCGAGCAGTACTTC. Supplemented by reference TRBV7-2 and TRBJ2-7, the full variable domain reads GAGVSQSPSNKVTEKGKDVELRCDPISGHTALYWYRQSLGQGLEFLIYFQGNSAPDKSGLPSDRFSAERTGGSVSTLTIQRTQQEDSAVYLCASSLVGLEQYFGPGTRLTVT.

On this clonotype itself: A library prepared for alpha chains yielded this beta chain as an off-target read; its size is of little meaning. This chain joins TRBV2 and TRBJ1-6; TRBD1 aligns across 9 bases. CDR3 length: 15 residues. In germline, CDR1 is SNHLY, CDR2 FYNNEI. The V and J ends lost 4 bases and 3 bases, in that order; junction bases with no gene match: 1. Here the CDR3 reads CASSGGQGYNSPLHF. Written as DNA, the CDR3 is TGTGCCAGCAGTGGGGGACAGGGCTATAATTCACCCCTCCACTTT.

This clonotype was counted many times. This beta chain slipped into a library made for alpha chains as a stray read, so its size is not meaningful. V gene TRBV28 combines with J gene TRBJ2-5; TRBD2 agrees at 8 bases. The CDR3 totals 11 residues. Germline-derived CDR1 and CDR2 are MDHEN and SYDVKM. Trimming removed 4 bases from V and 12 bases from J; junction bases left unmatched: 4. In nucleotides, the CDR3 is TGTGCCAGCAGTTACGGGACTAGGGAGTACTTC. Translating gives CASSYGTREYF.

This clonotype was seen repeatedly, ten times or more. This beta chain is an off-target read within a library intended for alpha chains, so its frequency means little. This chain uses TRBV3-1 with TRBJ1-5; D is unclear. The CDR3 length is 13 residues. CDR1 is LGHDT and CDR2 is YNNKEL in the germline V gene (reference sequence). Trimming pared 0 bases from V and 7 bases from J, leaving 7 bases between. CDR3: CASSQEWSQPQHF. The DNA of the CDR3 is TGTGCCAGCAGCCAAGAGTGGTCACAGCCCCAGCATTTT.

As concerns this clonotype: This beta chain is a stray read from a library made for alpha chains; its abundance is not meaningful. The rearrangement links TRBV5-1 to TRBJ1-1; no clear D. The CDR3 has 13 residues. Trimming pared 3 bases from V and 4 bases from J, leaving 10 bases between. Germline loops: CDR1 SGHRS, CDR2 YFSETQ. The CDR3 coding sequence is TGCGCCAGCAGCTCGACCCCGAGCACTGAAGCTTTCTTT. Amino acids: CASSSTPSTEAFF.

This clonotype was picked up a small number of times. Found in a library prepared for alpha chains, this beta chain is an off-target read, and its abundance has little meaning. The rearrangement uses TRBV20-1 and TRBJ1-5; 8 nucleotides align to TRBD1. The V and J ends lost 6 bases and 8 bases, in that order; junction bases with no gene match: 9. The CDR3 loop spans 13 amino acids. Germline V gene lookup returns CDR1 DFQATT and CDR2 SNEGSKA (reference sequence). CDR3 sequence (DNA): TGCAGTGCAAATGACAGGGGTAGAGAGCCCCAGCATTTT. It yields the protein CSANDRGREPQHF.

This clonotype appeared many times. A library prepared for alpha chains yielded this beta chain as an off-target read; its size is of little meaning. The chain employs TRBV10-3 and TRBJ1-4; D is ambiguous. V dropped 4 bases and J dropped 7 bases, with 13 bases sitting between them. This CDR3 spans 14 amino acids. The germline gives CDR1 ENHRY, CDR2 SYGVKD. The CDR3 region is CAISVRAESEKLFF. The CDR3 DNA is TGTGCCATCAGTGTGCGGGCCGAATCTGAAAAACTGTTTTTT.

Worth noting for this clonotype: This beta chain is off target for a library built for alpha chains, so its abundance means little. The chain joins TRBV28 to TRBJ1-4; no clear D. Germline V gene lookup returns CDR1 MDHEN and CDR2 SYDVKM. V lost 4 bases to trimming and J lost 0 bases, with 6 bases between them. The CDR3 totals 14 residues. CDR3 in DNA: TGTGCCAGCAGTTCGACAACAACTAATGAAAAACTGTTTTTT. It codes for CASSSTTTNEKLFF.

In the case of this clonotype: This beta chain appears as a stray read in a library generated for alpha chains; its size is not informative. This sequence joins TRBV6-5 and TRBJ2-5, with 15 bases aligning to TRBD2. Germline values: CDR1 MNHEY, CDR2 SVGAGI. V gave up 2 bases and J gave up 4 bases; unmatched junction bases: 5. CDR3 length: 17 amino acids. For the CDR3, the DNA is TGTGCCAGCAGTTACCTCACGGGACTAGCGGGGGGAGAGACCCAGTACTTC. Encoded protein: CASSYLTGLAGGETQYF.

There are many counts of this clonotype. This beta chain represents an off-target read in a library built for alpha chains; its size is of limited meaning. CDR3 sequence (DNA): TGTGCCAGCAGTTATTTGACTGGACAGCCCCAGCATTTT. Translation: CASSYLTGQPQHF. The rearrangement links TRBV6-2 or TRBV6-3 to TRBJ1-5; D unclear. Between the trimmed V and J ends, which lost 3 bases and 7 bases, there was a span of 10 bases. The germline CDR1 and CDR2 sequences are MNHEY and SVGEGT. This CDR3 is 13 amino acids long.

This clonotype has just a few counts. Because this beta chain is a stray read in a library intended to capture alpha chains, its abundance should not be given much weight. The chain links TRBV7-8 to TRBJ2-1; D is unclear. The CDR3 consists of 15 residues. Germline CDR1 and CDR2: SGHVS and FQNEAQ. Trimming removed 4 bases from V and 8 bases from J, with 18 bases in between. The CDR3 protein is CASSSAGSQVHEQFF. In DNA form, the CDR3 reads TGTGCCAGCAGCTCGGCCGGGTCCCAAGTCCATGAGCAGTTCTTC.

As regards this clonotype: The library was designed around alpha chains, so this beta chain is a stray read whose abundance carries little weight. V usage is TRBV19 and J usage is TRBJ2-1; perhaps TRBD1 as D (7 bases). The CDR3 totals 16 residues. Trimming took off 4 bases at V and 3 bases at J, with 16 bases between the two ends. Germline V gene data show CDR1 as LNHDA and CDR2 as SQIVND (reference sequence). CDR3 sequence (DNA): TGTGCCAGTAGTACCCAGGGGGACTGCCGCTACAATGAGCAGTTCTTC. This encodes CASSTQGDCRYNEQFF.

This clonotype was recorded at least ten times. Little can be read into the size of this beta chain, an off-target read in a library designed for alpha chains. The chain uses TRBV20-1 and TRBJ1-3; D is uncertain. V dropped 3 bases and J dropped 2 bases, with 11 bases sitting between them. The CDR3 sequence is 14 residues long. Germline V gene data show CDR1 as DFQATT and CDR2 as SNEGSKA (reference sequence). The CDR3 here is CSASLPLTGNTIYF. Here the CDR3 DNA reads TGCAGTGCTAGCTTACCTTTAACTGGAAACACCATATATTTT.

This clonotype was seen only a few times. The library was built for alpha chains, so this beta chain is an off-target read and its size means little. The chain carries TRBV30 and TRBJ2-1; 9 nucleotides align to TRBD1. The germline V gene encodes CDR1 GTSNPN and CDR2 SVGIG (reference sequence). V lost 3 bases and J lost 10; bases outside the gene matches: 7. The CDR3 sequence is 13 residues long. CDR3 protein: CAWRGQGLREQFF. The CDR3, as DNA: TGTGCCTGGAGGGGACAGGGTCTGAGGGAGCAGTTCTTC. The full variable domain, completed using reference TRBV30 and TRBJ2-1, is SQTIHQWPATLVQPVGSPLSLECTVEGTSNPNLYWYRQAAGRGLQLLFYSVGIGQISSEVPQNLSASRPQDRQFILSSKKLLLSDSGFYLCAWRGQGLREQFFGPGTRLTVL.